Listed below are T cell receptor beta chains from one sample, sequenced in a study of early T cells in non-severe SARS-CoV-2 infection. TCRdb reanalysed the 5' RACE reads using MiXCR and keeps one entry per CDR3 protein. The sample lists more than 45,000 distinct CDR3 sequences, about 13% occurring once. Sequenced material: whole blood. These receptors came from an adult who was a healthcare worker with PCR-confirmed SARS-CoV-2 infection or an uninfected control (not recorded which). Each CDR3 is given with its conserved first and last residue.

>TRBV7-9|TRBJ1-2
CASSLGGYGYTF
>TRBV7-9|TRBJ2-3
CASTPGLAGGMADTQYF
>TRBV10-2|TRBJ1-6
CASSGTGPISYNSPLHF
>TRBV4-2|TRBJ2-1
CASSQATSGASYNEQFF
>TRBV20-1|TRBJ1-1
CSAGDRGANTEAFF
>TRBV13|TRBJ1-1
CASSSGTGNTEAFF
>TRBV6-5|TRBJ2-1
CASSYSNQNEQFF
>TRBV6-5|TRBJ2-3
CASSSGPITDTQYF
>TRBV11-2|TRBJ2-2
CASSYTNTGELFF
>TRBV7-8|TRBJ2-2
CASSFGRRVAGELFF
>TRBV2|TRBJ2-7
CASSRDRVSYEQYF
>TRBV9|TRBJ1-3
CASSPRTANSGNTIYF
>TRBV28|TRBJ1-1
CASSFHLGTPNTEAFF
>TRBV5-4|TRBJ2-3
CACSGGSTDTQYF
>TRBV29-1|TRBJ1-4
CSVEDLLSLQRGDEKLFF
>TRBV4-2|TRBJ2-2
CASSQDPQTGGDTGELFF
>TRBV20-1|TRBJ1-6
CSARSGAGGFNSPLHF
>TRBV12-3/TRBV12-4|TRBJ2-2
CASSWGQGTGELFF
>TRBV12-3/TRBV12-4|TRBJ1-1
CASSFSRTGEAFF
>TRBV12-2|TRBJ2-3
CASRLAGTRTKVNTQYF
>TRBV12-3/TRBV12-4|TRBJ2-2
CASTSTGTWLTGELFF
>TRBV11-2|TRBJ2-1
CASNERGVNGNEQFF
>TRBV5-1|TRBJ2-5
CASSFGVAETQYF
>TRBV7-9|TRBJ1-1
CASSLVINTEAFF
>TRBV7-6|TRBJ1-1
CASSLGGVTEAFF
>TRBV19|TRBJ1-1
CASSISPNTEAFF
>TRBV20-1|TRBJ2-2
CSAPGTGGKAGELFF
>TRBV3-1|TRBJ1-1
CASKASGVNTEAFF
>TRBV6-1|TRBJ2-1
CASSVGGGRDNEQFF